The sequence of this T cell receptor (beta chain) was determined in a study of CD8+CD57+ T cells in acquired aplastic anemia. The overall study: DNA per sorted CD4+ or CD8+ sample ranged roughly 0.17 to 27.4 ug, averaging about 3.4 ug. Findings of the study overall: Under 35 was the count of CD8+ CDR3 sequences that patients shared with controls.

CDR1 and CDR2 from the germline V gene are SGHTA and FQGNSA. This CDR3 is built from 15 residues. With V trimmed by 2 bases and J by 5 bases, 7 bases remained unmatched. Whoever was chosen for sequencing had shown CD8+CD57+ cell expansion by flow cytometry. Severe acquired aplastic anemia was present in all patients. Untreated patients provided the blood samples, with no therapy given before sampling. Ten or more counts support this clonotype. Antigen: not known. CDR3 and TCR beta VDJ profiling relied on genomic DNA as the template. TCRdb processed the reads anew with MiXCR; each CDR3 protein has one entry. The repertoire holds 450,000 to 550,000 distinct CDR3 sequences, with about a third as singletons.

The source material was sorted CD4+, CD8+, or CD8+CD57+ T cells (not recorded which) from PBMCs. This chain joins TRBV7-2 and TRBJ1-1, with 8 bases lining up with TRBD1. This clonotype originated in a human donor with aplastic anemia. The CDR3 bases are TGTGCCAGCAGCTTACCTCCCAGGGGGCTTACTGAAGCTTTCTTT. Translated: CASSLPPRGLTEAFF.